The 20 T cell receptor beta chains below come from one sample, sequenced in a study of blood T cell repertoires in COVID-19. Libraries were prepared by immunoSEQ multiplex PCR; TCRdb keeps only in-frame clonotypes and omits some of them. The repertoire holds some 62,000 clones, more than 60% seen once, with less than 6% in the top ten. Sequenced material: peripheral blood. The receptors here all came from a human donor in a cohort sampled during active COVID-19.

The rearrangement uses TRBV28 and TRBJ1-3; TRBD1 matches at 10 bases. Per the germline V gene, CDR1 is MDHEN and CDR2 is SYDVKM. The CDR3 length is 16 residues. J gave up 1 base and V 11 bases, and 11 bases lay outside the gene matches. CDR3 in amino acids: CASRTGGIQSGNTIYF. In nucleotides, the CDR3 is TGTGCCTCCAGGACAGGGGGGATCCAATCTGGAAACACCATATATTTT.

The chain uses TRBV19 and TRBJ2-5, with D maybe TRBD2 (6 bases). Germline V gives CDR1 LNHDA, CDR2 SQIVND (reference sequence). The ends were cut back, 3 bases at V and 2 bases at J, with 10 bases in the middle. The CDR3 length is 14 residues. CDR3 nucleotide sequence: TGTGCCAGTAGTATTAGGCGGGGACAAGAGACCCAGTACTTC. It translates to CASSIRRGQETQYF.

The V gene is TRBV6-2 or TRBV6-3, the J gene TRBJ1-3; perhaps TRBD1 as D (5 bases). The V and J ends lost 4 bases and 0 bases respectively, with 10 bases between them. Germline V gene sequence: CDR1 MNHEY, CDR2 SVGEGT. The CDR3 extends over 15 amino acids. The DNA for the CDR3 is TGTGCCAGCAGTTCGCAGGGTCTCTCTGGAAACACCATATATTTT. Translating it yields CASSSQGLSGNTIYF.

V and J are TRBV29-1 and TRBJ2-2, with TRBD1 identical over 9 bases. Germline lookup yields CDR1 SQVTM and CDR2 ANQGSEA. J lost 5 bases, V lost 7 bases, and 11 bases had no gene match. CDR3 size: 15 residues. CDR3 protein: CSGKTGTGSTGELFF. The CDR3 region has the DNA TGCAGCGGTAAAACCGGGACAGGGTCAACCGGGGAGCTGTTTTTT.

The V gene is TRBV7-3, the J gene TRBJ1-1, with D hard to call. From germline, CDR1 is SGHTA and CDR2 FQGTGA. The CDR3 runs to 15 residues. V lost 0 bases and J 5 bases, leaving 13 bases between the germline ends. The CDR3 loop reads CASSLTRVLGTEAFF. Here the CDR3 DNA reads TGTGCCAGCAGCTTAACGAGGGTTTTGGGGACTGAAGCTTTCTTT.

Here the CDR3 DNA reads TGTGCCAGCACCGACAGACTTAGGAACACTGAAGCTTTCTTT. This translates into CASTDRLRNTEAFF. The chain uses TRBV6-5 and TRBJ1-1, with D perhaps matching TRBD1 (5 bases). The V end lost 7 bases, the J end lost 1 base, and 13 bases lay between the germline ends. The CDR3 contains 14 residues. Germline assignment: CDR1 MNHEY and CDR2 SVGAGI.

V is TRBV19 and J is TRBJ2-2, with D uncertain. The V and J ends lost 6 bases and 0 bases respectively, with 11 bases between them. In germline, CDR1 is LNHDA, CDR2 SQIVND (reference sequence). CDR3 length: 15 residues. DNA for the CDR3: TGTGCCAGTAGCACGAGAACTGCGAACACCGGGGAGCTGTTTTTT. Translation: CASSTRTANTGELFF.

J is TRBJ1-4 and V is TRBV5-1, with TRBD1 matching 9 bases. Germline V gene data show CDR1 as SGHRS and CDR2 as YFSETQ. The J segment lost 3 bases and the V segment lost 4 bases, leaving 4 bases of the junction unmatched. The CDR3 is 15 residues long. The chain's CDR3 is CASSQTGGPNEKLFF. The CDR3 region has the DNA TGCGCCAGCAGCCAAACAGGGGGCCCTAATGAAAAACTGTTTTTT.

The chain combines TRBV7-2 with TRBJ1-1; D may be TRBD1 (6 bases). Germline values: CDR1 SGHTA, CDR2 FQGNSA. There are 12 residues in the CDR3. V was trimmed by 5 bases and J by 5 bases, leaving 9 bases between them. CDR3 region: CASSAQGTEAFF. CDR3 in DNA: TGTGCCAGCAGCGCTCAGGGGACTGAAGCTTTCTTT.

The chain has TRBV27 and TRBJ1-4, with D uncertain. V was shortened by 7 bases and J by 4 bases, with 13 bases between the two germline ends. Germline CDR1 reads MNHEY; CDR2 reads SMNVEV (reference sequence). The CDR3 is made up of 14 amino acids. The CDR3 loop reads CASKPRAGNEKLFF. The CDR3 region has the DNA TGTGCCAGCAAGCCCCGGGCGGGTAATGAAAAACTGTTTTTT.

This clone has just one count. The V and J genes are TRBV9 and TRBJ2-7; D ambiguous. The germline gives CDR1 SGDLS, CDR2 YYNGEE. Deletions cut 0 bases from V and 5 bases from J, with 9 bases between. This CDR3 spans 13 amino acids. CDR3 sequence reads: CASSVGLVNEQYF. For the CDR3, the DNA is TGTGCCAGCAGCGTAGGGCTCGTTAACGAGCAGTACTTC.

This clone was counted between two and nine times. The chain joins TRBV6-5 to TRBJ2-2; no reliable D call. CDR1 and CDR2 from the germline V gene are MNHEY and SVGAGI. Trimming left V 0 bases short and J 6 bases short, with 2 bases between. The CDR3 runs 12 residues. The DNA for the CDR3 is TGTGCCAGCAGTTACTCCGCCGGGGAGCTGTTTTTT. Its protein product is CASSYSAGELFF.

The CDR3 sequence is CASSLAGRLASPNEQFF. CDR3 DNA sequence: TGTGCCAGCAGCTTAGCGGGGCGGCTAGCGAGCCCCAATGAGCAGTTCTTC. The chain links TRBV7-8 to TRBJ2-1, with D possibly TRBD2 on 6 matching bases. The V and J ends lost 0 bases and 6 bases respectively, with 18 bases between them. There are 17 residues in the CDR3. Looked up from germline, CDR1 is SGHVS and CDR2 is FQNEAQ.

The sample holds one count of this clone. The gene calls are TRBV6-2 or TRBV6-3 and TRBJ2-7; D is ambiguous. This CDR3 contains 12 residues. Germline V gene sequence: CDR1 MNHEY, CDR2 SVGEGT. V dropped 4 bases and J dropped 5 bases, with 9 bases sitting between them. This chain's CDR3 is CASSSLRDEQYF. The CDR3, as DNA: TGTGCCAGCAGTTCCCTACGGGACGAGCAGTACTTC.

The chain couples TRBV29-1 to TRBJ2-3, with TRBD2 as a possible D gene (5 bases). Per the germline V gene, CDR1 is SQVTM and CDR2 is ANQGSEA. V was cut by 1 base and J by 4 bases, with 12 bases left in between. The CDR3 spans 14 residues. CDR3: CSVEVSLASDTQYF. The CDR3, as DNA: TGCAGCGTTGAAGTTTCGCTAGCTTCAGATACGCAGTATTTT.

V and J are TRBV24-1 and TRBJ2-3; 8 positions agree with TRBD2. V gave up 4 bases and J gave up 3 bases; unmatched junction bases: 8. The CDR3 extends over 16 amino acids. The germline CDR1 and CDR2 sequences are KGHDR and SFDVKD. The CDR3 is CATSEPAGGGTDTQYF. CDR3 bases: TGTGCCACCAGTGAGCCGGCGGGGGGCGGAACAGATACGCAGTATTTT.

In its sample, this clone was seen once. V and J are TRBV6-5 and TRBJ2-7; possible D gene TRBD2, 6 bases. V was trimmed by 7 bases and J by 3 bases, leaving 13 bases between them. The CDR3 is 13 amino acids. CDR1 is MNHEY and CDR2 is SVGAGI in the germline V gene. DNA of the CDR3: TGTGCCAGCAATCGGGGGTCGGGCTACGAGCAGTACTTC. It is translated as CASNRGSGYEQYF.

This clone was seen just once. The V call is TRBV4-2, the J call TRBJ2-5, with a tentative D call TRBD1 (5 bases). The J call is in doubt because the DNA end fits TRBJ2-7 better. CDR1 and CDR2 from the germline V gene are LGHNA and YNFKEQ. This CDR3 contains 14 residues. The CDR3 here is CASGADIGPYEQYF. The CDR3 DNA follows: TGTGCCAGCGGGGCCGATATCGGACCCTACGAGCAGTACTTC.

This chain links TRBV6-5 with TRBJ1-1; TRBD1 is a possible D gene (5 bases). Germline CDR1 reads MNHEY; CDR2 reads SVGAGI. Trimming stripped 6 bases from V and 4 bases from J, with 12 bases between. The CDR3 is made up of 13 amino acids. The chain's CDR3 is CASRKGKFTEAFF. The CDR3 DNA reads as TGTGCCAGCAGGAAGGGGAAGTTCACTGAAGCTTTCTTT.

Here the CDR3 DNA reads TGTGCCAGCAGCCAAGATTCCAGGCTTTACAAAAACATTCAGTACTTC. Translating it yields CASSQDSRLYKNIQYF. The chain joins TRBV3-1 (or the pseudogene TRBV3-2) to TRBJ2-4, with D unresolved. CDR3 length: 16 amino acids. Germline CDR1 LGHDT, CDR2 YNNKEL (reference sequence). V shed 0 bases and J shed 3 bases, with 12 bases lying between them.